Detailed here is one T cell receptor beta chain. The data were obtained in a study of blood T cell repertoires in COVID-19. CDR3 length: 14 amino acids. From germline, CDR1 is SGHNT and CDR2 YYREEE (reference sequence). V lost 1 base to trimming and J lost 5 bases, with 12 bases between them. Profiling relied on immunoSEQ multiplex PCR, and the TCRdb table lists in-frame clones only, not all of them. The table has around 500,000 clones, 75% to 90% seen once. What was sequenced was peripheral blood. The TCR was taken from a human donor in a cohort sampled during active COVID-19. This rearrangement joins TRBV5-4 to TRBJ1-1, with D tentatively TRBD1 (6 bases). CDR3 in amino acids: CASSLWGGRTEAFF. CDR3 sequence (DNA): TGTGCCAGCAGCTTGTGGGGGGGCCGGACTGAAGCTTTCTTT.